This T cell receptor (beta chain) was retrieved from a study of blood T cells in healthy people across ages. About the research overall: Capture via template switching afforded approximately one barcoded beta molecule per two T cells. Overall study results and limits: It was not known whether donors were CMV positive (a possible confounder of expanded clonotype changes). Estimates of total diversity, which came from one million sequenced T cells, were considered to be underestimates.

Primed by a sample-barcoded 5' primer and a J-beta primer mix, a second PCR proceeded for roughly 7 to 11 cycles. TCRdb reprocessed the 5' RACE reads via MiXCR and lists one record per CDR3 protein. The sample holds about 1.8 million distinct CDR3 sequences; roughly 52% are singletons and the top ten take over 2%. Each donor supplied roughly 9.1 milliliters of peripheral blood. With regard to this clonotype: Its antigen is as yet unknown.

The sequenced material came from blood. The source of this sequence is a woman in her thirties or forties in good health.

CDR3: CASSLYKAGGPAGANVLTF. CDR3 DNA sequence: TGTGCCAGCAGTTTATACAAAGCGGGGGGGCCGGCTGGGGCCAACGTCCTGACTTTC. The rearrangement joins TRBV12-3 or TRBV12-4 to TRBJ2-6; 10 nucleotides match TRBD2. This CDR3 contains 19 residues. J gave up 2 bases and V 2 bases, and 9 bases lay outside the gene matches.